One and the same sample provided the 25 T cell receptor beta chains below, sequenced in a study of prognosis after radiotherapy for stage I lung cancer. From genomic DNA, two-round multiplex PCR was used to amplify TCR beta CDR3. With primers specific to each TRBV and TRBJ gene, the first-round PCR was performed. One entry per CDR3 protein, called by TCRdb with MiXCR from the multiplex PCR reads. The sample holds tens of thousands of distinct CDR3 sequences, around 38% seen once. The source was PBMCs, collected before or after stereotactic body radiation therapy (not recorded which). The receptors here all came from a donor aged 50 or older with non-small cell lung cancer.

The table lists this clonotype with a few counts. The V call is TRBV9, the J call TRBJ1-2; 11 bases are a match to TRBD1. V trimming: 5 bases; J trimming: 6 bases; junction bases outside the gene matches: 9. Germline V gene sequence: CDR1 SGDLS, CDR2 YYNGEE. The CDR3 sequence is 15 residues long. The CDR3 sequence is CASRLSEDRGHGYTF. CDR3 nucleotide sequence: TGTGCCAGCAGACTTTCAGAGGACAGGGGGCATGGCTACACCTTC.

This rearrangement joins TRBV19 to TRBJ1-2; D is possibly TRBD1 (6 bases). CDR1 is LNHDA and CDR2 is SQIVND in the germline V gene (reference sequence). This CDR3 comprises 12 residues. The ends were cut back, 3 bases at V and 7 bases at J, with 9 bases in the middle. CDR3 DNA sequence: TGTGCCAGTAGTATGGGGGGGCCTGGCTACACCTTC. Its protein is CASSMGGPGYTF.

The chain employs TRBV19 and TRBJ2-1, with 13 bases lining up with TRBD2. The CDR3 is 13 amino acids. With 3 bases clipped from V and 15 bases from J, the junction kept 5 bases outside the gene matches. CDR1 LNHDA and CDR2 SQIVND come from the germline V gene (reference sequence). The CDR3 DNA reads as TGTGCCAGTAGTATGGGGACTAGCGGGACCTCGTTCTTC. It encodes CASSMGTSGTSFF.

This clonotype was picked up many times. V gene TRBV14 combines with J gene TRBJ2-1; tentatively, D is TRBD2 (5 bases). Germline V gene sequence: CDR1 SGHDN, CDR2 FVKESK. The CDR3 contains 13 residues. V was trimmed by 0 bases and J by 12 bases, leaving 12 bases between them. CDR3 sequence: CASSQDWPRGQFF. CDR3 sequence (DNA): TGTGCCAGCAGCCAAGACTGGCCTCGGGGGCAGTTCTTC. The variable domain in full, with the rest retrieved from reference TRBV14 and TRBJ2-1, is EAGVTQFPSHSVIEKGQTVTLRCDPISGHDNLYWYRRVMGKEIKFLLHFVKESKQDESGMPNNRFLAERTGGTYSTLKVQPAELEDSGVYFCASSQDWPRGQFFGPGTRLTVL.

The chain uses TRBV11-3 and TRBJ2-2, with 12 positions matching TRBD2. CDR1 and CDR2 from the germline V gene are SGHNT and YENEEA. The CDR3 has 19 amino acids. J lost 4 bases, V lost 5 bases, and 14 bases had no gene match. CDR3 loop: CASSPRGLAGLKGTGELFF. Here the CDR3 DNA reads TGTGCCAGCAGCCCCAGGGGACTAGCGGGCCTCAAGGGCACCGGGGAGCTGTTTTTT.

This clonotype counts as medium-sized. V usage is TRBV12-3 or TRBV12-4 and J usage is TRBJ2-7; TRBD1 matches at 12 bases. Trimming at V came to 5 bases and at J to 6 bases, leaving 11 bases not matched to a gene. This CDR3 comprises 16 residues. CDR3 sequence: CASSLLGQGAYSEQYF. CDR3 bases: TGTGCCAGCAGTCTCCTGGGACAGGGGGCTTACAGCGAGCAGTACTTC.

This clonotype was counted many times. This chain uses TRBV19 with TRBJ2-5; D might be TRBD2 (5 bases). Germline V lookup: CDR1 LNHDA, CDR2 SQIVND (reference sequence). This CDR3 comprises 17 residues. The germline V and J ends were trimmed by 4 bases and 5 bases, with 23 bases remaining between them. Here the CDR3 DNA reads TGTGCCAGTAGTAGAGGCCCGGTCAGGCCCGGGGTGGAGACCCAGTACTTC. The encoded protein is CASSRGPVRPGVETQYF.

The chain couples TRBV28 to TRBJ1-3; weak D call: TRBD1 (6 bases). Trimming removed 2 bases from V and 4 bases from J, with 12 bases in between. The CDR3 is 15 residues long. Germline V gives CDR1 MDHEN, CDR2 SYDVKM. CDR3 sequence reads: CASSLPGARGNTIYF. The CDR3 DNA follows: TGTGCCAGCAGTTTACCGGGGGCGAGAGGAAACACCATATATTTT.

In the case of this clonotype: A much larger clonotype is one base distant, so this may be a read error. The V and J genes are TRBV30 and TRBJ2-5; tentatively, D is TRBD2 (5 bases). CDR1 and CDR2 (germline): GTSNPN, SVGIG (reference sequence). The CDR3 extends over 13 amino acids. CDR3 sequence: CAWRTGSQETKYF. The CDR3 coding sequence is TGTGCCTGGAGGACGGGGTCCCAAGAGACCAAGTACTTC.

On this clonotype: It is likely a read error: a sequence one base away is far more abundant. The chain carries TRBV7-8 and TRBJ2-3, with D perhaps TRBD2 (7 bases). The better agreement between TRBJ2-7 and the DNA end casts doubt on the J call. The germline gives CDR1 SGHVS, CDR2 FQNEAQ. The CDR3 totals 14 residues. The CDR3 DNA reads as TGTGCCAGCAGCGGATACCCGGGGGGCAACGAGCAGTACTTC. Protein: CASSGYPGGNEQYF.

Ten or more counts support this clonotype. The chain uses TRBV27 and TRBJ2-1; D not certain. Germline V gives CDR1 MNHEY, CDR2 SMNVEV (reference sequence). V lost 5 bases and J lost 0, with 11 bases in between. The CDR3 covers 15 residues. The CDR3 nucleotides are TGTGCCAGCAGTCACTCCCCGAGCTCCTACAATGAGCAGTTCTTC. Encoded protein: CASSHSPSSYNEQFF.

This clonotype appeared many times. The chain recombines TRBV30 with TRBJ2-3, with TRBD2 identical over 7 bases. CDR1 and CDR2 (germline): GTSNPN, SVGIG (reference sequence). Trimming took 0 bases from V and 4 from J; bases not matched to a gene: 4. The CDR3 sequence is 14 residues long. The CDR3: CAWSVYRGADTQYF. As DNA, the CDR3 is TGTGCCTGGAGTGTATATCGGGGGGCAGATACGCAGTATTTT.

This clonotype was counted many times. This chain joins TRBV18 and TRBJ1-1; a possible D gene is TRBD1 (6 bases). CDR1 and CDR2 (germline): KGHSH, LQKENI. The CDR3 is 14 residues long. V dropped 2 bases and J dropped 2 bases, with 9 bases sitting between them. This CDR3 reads CASSPTTGNTEAFF. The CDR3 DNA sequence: TGTGCCAGCTCACCAACGACAGGTAACACTGAAGCTTTCTTT.

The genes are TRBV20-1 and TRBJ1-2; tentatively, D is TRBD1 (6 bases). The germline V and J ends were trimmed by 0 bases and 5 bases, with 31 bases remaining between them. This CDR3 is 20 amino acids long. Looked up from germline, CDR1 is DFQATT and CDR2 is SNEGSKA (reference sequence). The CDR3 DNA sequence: TGCAGTGCTAGAGATATTGACGGCCCAAGCGGGGGCAAGGAGGGATATGGCTACACCTTC. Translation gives CSARDIDGPSGGKEGYGYTF.

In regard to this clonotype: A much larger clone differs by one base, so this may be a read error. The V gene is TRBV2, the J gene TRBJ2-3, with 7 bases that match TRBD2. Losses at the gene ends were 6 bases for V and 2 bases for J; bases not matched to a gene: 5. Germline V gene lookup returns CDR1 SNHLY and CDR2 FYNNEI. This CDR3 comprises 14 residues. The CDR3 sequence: CASRGLLLTDTQYF. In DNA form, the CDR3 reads TGTGCCAGCAGGGGACTACTCCTCACAGATACGCAGTATTTT. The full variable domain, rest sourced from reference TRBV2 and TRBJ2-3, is EPEVTQTPSHQVTQMGQEVILRCVPISNHLYFYWYRQILGQKVEFLVSFYNNEISEKSEIFDDQFSVERPDGSNFTLKIRSTKLEDSAMYFCASRGLLLTDTQYFGPGTRLTVL.

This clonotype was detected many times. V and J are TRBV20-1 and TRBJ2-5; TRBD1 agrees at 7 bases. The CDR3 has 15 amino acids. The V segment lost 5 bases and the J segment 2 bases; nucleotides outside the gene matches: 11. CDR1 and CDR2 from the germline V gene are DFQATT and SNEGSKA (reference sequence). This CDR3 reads CSARDSRARQETQYF. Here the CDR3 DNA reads TGCAGTGCTCGGGACAGCAGAGCCCGACAAGAGACCCAGTACTTC.

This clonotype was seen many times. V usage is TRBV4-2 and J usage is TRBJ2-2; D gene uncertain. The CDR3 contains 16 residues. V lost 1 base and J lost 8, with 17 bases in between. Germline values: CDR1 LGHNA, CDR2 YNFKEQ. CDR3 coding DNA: TGTGCCAGCAGCCAAGGTGTAGCTATATCGGAGGGGGAGCTGTTTTTT. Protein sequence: CASSQGVAISEGELFF.

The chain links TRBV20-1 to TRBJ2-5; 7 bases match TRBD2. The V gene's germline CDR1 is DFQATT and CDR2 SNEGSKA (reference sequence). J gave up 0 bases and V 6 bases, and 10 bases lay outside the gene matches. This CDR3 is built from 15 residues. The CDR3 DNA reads TGCAGTGCCAGCGCCGGGAGGCCAAACCAAGAGACCCAGTACTTC. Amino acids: CSASAGRPNQETQYF.

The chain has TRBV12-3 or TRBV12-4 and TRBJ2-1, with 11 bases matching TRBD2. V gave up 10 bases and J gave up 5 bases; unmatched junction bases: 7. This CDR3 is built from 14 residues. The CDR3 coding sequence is TGTGCCATCATTTATAGCGGGAGGGACAATGAGCAGTTCTTC. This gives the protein CAIIYSGRDNEQFF.

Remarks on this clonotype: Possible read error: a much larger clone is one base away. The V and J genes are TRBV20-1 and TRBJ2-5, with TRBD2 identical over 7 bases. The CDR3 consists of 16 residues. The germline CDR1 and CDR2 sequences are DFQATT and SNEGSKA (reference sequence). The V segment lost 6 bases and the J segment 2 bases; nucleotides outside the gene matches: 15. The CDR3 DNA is TGCAGTGCCAGTGGGCTGGGCGCGGGGGTTCAAGAGACCCAGTACTTC. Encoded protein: CSASGLGAGVQETQYF.

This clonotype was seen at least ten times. CDR3 loop: CASSLGQNTEAFF. CDR3 nucleotides: TGTGCCAGCAGCTTAGGACAGAACACTGAAGCTTTCTTT. The chain employs TRBV7-9 and TRBJ1-1; D is unclear. V lost 1 base, J lost 1 base, and 4 bases lay in between. The CDR3 runs 13 residues. The germline V gene has CDR1 SEHNR and CDR2 FQNEAQ (reference sequence).

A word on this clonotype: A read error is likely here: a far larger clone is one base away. The CDR3 nucleotides are TGCGCCAGCAGCTTTGCGGGGGTAGGGGAGCAGTACTTC. Translation: CASSFAGVGEQYF. The V call is TRBV5-1, the J call TRBJ2-5, with TRBD2 identical over 7 bases. With V trimmed by 2 bases and J by 11 bases, 9 bases remained unmatched. The CDR3 length is 13 residues. Germline lookup yields CDR1 SGHRS and CDR2 YFSETQ.

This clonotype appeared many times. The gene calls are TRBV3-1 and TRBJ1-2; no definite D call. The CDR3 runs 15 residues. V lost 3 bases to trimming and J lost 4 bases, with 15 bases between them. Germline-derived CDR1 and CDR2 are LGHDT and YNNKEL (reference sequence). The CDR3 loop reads CASSQLEASLYGYTF. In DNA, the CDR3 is TGTGCCAGCAGCCAGCTCGAAGCCTCTCTCTATGGCTACACCTTC.

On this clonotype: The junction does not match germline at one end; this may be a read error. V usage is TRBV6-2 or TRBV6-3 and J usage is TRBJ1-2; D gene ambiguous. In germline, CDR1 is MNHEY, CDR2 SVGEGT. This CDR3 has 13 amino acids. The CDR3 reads CASRPTVSYVYTF. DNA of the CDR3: TGTGCCAGCAGACCCACAGTCAGCTATGTCTACACCTTC.

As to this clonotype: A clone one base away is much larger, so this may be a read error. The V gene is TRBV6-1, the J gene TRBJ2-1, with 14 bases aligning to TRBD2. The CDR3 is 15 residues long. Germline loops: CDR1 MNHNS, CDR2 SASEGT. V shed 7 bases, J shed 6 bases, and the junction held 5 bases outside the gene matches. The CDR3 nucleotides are TGTGCCAGCATCCCGACTAGCGGGGGGGCCAATGAGCAGTTCTTC. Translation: CASIPTSGGANEQFF.